This T cell receptor beta chain appears in the sequencing data of a study of OX40 agonist ivuxolimab in advanced cancers. Study-wide findings and caveats: Compared with CD4+, CD8+ T cells on average had more expanded clones. Antigen specificity of clonally expanded peripheral T cells was not established.

Blood got drawn at baseline, again on cycle 4 day 1, and then on cycle 7 day 1. In regard to this clone: What it binds is unknown.

Clones were read by immunoSEQ multiplex PCR, and TCRdb kept only the in-frame ones, dropping some. The table includes about 68,000 clones, 75% to 85% detected once. The CDR3 runs 13 residues. CDR1 is MDHEN, CDR2 SYDVKM, per germline. Trimming took 6 bases from V and 0 from J, leaving 8 bases between them. The sample in question was CD4+ or CD8+ T cells sorted from blood, obtained in a trial of the OX40 agonist ivuxolimab. The chain links TRBV28 to TRBJ1-2; D unresolved. The TCR sequence derives from an adult with an advanced solid tumor such as melanoma, head and neck, liver or kidney cancer. Written as DNA, the CDR3 is TGTGCCAGCAGCTGGAGTTCTAACTATGGCTACACCTTC. As protein: CASSWSSNYGYTF.